This T cell receptor beta chain was captured by sequencing in a study of blood T cells in healthy people across ages. Findings and caveats of the study: Significant beta diversity loss was already apparent by age approximately 42, declining roughly linearly.

Germline V gene sequence: CDR1 SGHRS, CDR2 YFSETQ. V lost 0 bases and J lost 2, with 12 bases in between. The CDR3 contains 16 residues. The use of a sample-barcoded 5' primer and a J-beta primer mix characterized a second PCR of roughly 6 to 11 cycles. A tag from a template-switch adaptor with 12 random nucleotides marked each cDNA molecule. The yield of each sample was at least 3 million CDR3-containing paired-end reads. Each CDR3 protein gets one entry after TCRdb re-called the 5' RACE reads with MiXCR. The sample lists about 650,000 distinct CDR3 sequences, approximately 29% seen once, with approximately 15% in the top ten. This clonotype was detected ten times or more. What it recognizes is unknown.

This receptor was obtained from a woman of 80 years or more in good health. The rearrangement uses TRBV5-1 and TRBJ1-5; possibly TRBD1 for D (6 bases). The sequenced sample was blood. CDR3 nucleotide sequence: TGCGCCAGCAGCTTGGGGGGGGCGGGCGGCAATCAGCCCCAGCATTTT. As protein: CASSLGGAGGNQPQHF.